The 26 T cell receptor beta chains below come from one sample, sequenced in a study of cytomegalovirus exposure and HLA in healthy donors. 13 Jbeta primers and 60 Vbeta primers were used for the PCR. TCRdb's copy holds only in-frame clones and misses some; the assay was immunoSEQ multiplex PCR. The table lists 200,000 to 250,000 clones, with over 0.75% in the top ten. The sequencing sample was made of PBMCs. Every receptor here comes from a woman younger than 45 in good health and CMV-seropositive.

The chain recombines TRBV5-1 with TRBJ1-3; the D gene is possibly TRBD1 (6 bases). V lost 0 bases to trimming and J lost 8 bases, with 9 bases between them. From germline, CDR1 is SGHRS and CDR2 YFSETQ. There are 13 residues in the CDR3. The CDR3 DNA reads TGCGCCAGCAGCTTGGGGGGGCCGGACACCATATATTTT. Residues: CASSLGGPDTIYF.

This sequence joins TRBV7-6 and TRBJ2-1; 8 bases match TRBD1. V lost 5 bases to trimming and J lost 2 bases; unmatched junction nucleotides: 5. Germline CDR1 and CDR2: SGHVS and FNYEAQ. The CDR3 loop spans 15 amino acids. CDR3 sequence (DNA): TGTGCCAGCAGCGCCAGGGGGCTCGCCTACAATGAGCAGTTCTTC. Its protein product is CASSARGLAYNEQFF. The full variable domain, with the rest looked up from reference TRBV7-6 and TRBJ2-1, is GAGVSQSPRYKVTKRGQDVALRCDPISGHVSLYWYRQALGQGPEFLTYFNYEAQQDKSGLPNDRFSAERPEGSISTLTIQRTEQRDSAMYRCASSARGLAYNEQFFGPGTRLTVL.

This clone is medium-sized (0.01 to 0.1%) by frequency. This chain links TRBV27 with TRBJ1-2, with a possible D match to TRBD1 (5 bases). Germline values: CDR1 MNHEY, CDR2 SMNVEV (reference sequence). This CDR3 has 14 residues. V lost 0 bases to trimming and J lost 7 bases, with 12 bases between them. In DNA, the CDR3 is TGTGCCAGCAGTTTATCAGGGCTCGGGGGTGGCTACACCTTC. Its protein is CASSLSGLGGGYTF.

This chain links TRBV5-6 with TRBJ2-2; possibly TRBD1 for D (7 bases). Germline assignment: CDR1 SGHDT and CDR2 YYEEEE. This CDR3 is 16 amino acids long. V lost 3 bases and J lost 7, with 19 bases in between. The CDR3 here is CASSSTGARGIGELFF. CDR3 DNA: TGTGCCAGCAGCTCTACAGGGGCGCGGGGTATCGGGGAGCTGTTTTTT.

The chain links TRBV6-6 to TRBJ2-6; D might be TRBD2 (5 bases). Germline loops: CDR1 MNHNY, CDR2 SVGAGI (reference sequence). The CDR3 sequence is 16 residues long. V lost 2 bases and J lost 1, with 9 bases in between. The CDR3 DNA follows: TGTGCCAGCAGTTACCCCCCGGGATCTGGGGCCAACGTCCTGACTTTC. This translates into CASSYPPGSGANVLTF.

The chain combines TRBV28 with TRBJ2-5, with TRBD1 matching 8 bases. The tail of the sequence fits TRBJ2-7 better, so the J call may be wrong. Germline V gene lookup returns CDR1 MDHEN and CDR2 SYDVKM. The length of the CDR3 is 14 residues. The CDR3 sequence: CASSTDRGGYEQYF. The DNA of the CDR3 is TGTGCCAGCAGTACTGACAGGGGCGGCTACGAGCAGTACTTC.

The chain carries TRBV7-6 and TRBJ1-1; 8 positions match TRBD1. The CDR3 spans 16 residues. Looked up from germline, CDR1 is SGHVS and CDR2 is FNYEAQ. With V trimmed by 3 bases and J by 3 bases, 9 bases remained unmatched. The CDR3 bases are TGTGCCAGCAGCTTGTTTTCCCTACAGGGGGACACTGAAGCTTTCTTT. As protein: CASSLFSLQGDTEAFF.

The CDR3, as DNA: TGCGCCAGCAGCCCCGACAGGGGGTCCACCGGGGAGCTGTTTTTT. It is translated as CASSPDRGSTGELFF. The chain uses TRBV5-1 and TRBJ2-2; TRBD1 aligns across 9 bases. This CDR3 has 15 amino acids. V dropped 4 bases and J dropped 4; count of bases not matched to a gene: 5. The V gene's germline CDR1 is SGHRS and CDR2 YFSETQ.

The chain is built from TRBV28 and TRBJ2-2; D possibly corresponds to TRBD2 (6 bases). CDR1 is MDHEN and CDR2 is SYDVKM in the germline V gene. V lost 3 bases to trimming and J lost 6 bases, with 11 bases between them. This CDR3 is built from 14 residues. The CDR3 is CASSLGGRAGELFF. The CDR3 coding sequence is TGTGCCAGCAGTTTGGGGGGAAGGGCCGGGGAGCTGTTTTTT.

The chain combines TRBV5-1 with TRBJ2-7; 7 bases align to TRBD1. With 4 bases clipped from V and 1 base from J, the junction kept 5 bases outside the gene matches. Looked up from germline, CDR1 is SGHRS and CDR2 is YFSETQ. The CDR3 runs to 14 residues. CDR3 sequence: CASSPSTGSYEQYF. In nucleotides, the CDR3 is TGCGCCAGCAGCCCATCGACAGGGTCCTACGAGCAGTACTTC.

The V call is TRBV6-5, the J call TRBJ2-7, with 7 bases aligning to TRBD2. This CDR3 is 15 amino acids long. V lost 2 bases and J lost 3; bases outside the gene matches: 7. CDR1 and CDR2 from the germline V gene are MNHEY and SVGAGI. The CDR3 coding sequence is TGTGCCAGCAGTTACGGCGGGGGTTCCTTCTACGAGCAGTACTTC. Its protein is CASSYGGGSFYEQYF.

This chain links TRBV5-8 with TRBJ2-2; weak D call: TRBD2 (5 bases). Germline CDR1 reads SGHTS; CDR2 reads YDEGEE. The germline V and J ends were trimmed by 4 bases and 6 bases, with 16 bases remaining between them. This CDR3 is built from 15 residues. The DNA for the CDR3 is TGTGCCAGCAGCACCCGAGGGAGTGTGGCCGGGGAGCTGTTTTTT. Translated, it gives CASSTRGSVAGELFF.

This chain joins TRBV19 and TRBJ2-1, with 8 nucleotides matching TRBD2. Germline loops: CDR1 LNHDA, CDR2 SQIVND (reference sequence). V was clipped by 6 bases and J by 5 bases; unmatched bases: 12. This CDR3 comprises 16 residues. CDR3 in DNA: TGTGCCAGTAGGGACTACACTAGCGGAGTCGACAATGAGCAGTTCTTC. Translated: CASRDYTSGVDNEQFF.

The CDR3 loop reads CASSLEALRPQHF. The CDR3 DNA sequence: TGTGCCAGCAGCTTAGAAGCGTTGAGGCCCCAGCATTTT. The J gene is TRBJ1-5, the V gene TRBV5-8; D uncertain. V was pared by 2 bases and J by 9 bases, with 12 bases between. The CDR3 spans 13 residues. Germline CDR1 SGHTS, CDR2 YDEGEE. Together with reference TRBV5-8 and TRBJ1-5, the CDR3 gives the full variable domain: EAGVTQSPTHLIKTRGQQATLRCSPISGHTSVYWYQQALGLGLQFLLWYDEGEERNRGNFPPRFSGRQFPNYSSELNVNALELEDSALYLCASSLEALRPQHFGDGTRLSIL.

CDR3 sequence reads: CASSIKQGYTDTQYF. Here the CDR3 DNA reads TGTGCCAGTAGTATAAAGCAGGGCTACACAGATACGCAGTATTTT. The gene calls are TRBV19 and TRBJ2-3; possible D gene TRBD1, 5 bases. The CDR3 length is 15 residues. Trimming took 2 bases from V and 2 from J, leaving 11 bases between them. The germline CDR1 and CDR2 sequences are LNHDA and SQIVND (reference sequence).

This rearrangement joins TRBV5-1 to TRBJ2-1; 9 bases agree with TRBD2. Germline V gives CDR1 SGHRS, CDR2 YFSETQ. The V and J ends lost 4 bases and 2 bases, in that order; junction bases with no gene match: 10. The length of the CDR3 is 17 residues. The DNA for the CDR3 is TGCGCCAGCAGCCCGCTCCCTAGCGGGGAGCCCTACAATGAGCAGTTCTTC. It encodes CASSPLPSGEPYNEQFF.

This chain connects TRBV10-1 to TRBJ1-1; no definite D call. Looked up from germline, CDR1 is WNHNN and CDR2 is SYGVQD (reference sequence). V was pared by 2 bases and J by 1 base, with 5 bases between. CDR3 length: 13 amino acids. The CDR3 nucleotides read TGCGCCAGCAGTGAGACAGCGAACACTGAAGCTTTCTTT. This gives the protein CASSETANTEAFF.

The CDR3 nucleotides read TGTGCCAGCAGCTTAGGGGGACAGGGAAGGCAGCCCCAGCATTTT. Encoded protein: CASSLGGQGRQPQHF. The gene calls are TRBV7-2 and TRBJ1-5; TRBD1 aligns across 9 bases. This CDR3 spans 15 amino acids. The ends lost 1 base at V and 7 bases at J; junction bases unmatched: 5. CDR1 is SGHTA and CDR2 is FQGNSA in the germline V gene.

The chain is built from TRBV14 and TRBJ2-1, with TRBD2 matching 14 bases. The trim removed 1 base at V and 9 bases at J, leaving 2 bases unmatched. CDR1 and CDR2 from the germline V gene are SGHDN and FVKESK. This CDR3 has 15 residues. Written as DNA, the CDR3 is TGTGCCAGCAGCCAAGGACTAGCGGGAGGGCGTGAGCAGTTCTTC. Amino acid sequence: CASSQGLAGGREQFF. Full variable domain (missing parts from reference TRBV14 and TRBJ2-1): EAGVTQFPSHSVIEKGQTVTLRCDPISGHDNLYWYRRVMGKEIKFLLHFVKESKQDESGMPNNRFLAERTGGTYSTLKVQPAELEDSGVYFCASSQGLAGGREQFFGPGTRLTVL.

For the CDR3, the DNA is TGTGCCAGCAGTTATATGTTCGGGACAGGGGATTATACGCAGTATTTT. Its protein product is CASSYMFGTGDYTQYF. The chain links TRBV27 to TRBJ2-3; 10 bases line up with TRBD1. The CDR3 is made up of 16 amino acids. The V gene end was trimmed by 4 bases and the J gene end by 7 bases; junction bases not matched to a gene: 11. CDR1 and CDR2 (germline): MNHEY, SMNVEV (reference sequence).

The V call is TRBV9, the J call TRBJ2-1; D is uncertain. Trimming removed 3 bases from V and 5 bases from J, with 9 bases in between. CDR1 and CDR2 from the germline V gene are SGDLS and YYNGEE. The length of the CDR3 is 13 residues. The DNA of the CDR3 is TGTGCCAGCAGCGGAAACTTAGACAATGAGCAGTTCTTC. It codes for CASSGNLDNEQFF.

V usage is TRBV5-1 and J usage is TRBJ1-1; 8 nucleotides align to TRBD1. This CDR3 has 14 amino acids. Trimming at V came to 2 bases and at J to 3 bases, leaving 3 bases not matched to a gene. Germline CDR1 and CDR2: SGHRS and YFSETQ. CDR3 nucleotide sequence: TGCGCCAGCAGCTTTCAGGGGGCAGACACTGAAGCTTTCTTT. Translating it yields CASSFQGADTEAFF.

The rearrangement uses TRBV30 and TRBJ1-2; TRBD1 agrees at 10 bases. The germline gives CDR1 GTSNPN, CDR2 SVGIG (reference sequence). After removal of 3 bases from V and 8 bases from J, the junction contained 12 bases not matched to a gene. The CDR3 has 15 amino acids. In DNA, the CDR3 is TGTGCCTGGAGGACCGGGACAGGGGACCTGGGGGGCTACACCTTC. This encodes CAWRTGTGDLGGYTF. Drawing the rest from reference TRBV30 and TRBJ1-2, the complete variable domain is SQTIHQWPATLVQPVGSPLSLECTVEGTSNPNLYWYRQAAGRGLQLLFYSVGIGQISSEVPQNLSASRPQDRQFILSSKKLLLSDSGFYLCAWRTGTGDLGGYTFGSGTRLTVV.

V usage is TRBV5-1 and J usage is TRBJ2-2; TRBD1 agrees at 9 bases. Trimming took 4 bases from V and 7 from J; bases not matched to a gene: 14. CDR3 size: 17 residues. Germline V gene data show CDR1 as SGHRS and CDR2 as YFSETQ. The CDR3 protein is CASSPVPGQGPNGELFF. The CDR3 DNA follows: TGCGCCAGCAGCCCGGTCCCGGGACAGGGCCCTAACGGGGAGCTGTTTTTT.

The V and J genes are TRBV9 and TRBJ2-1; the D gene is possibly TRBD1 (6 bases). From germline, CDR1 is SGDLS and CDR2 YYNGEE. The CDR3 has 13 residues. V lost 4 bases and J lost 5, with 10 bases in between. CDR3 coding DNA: TGTGCCAGCAGCTTCCGGACAGACAATGAGCAGTTCTTC. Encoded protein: CASSFRTDNEQFF.

Written as DNA, the CDR3 is TGTGCCAGCAGAAGACAGGGGGCGACTAACTATGGCTACACCTTC. Amino acids: CASRRQGATNYGYTF. The rearrangement links TRBV6-5 to TRBJ1-2, with 10 nucleotides matching TRBD1. Per germline, CDR1 MNHEY and CDR2 SVGAGI. CDR3 length: 15 amino acids. V trimming: 6 bases; J trimming: 0 bases; junction bases outside the gene matches: 4.